One TCR beta chain is described in this entry. One base away lies a much larger clone, so this may be a sequencing read error. This likely comes from a read error, as the CDR3 has no conserved phenylalanine or tryptophan at its end. The data are from a study of CD8+CD57+ T cells in acquired aplastic anemia. The study profiled TCR beta VDJ and CDR3 using genomic DNA as template. TCRdb re-analysed the reads in MiXCR, keeping a single row per CDR3 protein. In the table there are 180,000 or so distinct CDR3 sequences, roughly 65% of which are singletons. This CDR3 comprises 16 residues. The V gene's germline CDR1 is SGDLS and CDR2 YYNGEE. V was pared by 3 bases and J by 1 base, with 16 bases between. The authors sequenced patients whose flow cytometry had shown CD8+CD57+ cell expansion.

The chain is built from TRBV9 and TRBJ1-2; D perhaps matches TRBD1 (5 bases). The origin of this receptor is a human donor with aplastic anemia. Input material: sorted CD4+, CD8+, or CD8+CD57+ T cells (not recorded which) from PBMCs. The CDR3 is CASSDRGREYNYGYTS. The DNA of the CDR3 is TGTGCCAGCAGCGATCGAGGCAGGGAGTATAACTATGGCTACACCTCC.